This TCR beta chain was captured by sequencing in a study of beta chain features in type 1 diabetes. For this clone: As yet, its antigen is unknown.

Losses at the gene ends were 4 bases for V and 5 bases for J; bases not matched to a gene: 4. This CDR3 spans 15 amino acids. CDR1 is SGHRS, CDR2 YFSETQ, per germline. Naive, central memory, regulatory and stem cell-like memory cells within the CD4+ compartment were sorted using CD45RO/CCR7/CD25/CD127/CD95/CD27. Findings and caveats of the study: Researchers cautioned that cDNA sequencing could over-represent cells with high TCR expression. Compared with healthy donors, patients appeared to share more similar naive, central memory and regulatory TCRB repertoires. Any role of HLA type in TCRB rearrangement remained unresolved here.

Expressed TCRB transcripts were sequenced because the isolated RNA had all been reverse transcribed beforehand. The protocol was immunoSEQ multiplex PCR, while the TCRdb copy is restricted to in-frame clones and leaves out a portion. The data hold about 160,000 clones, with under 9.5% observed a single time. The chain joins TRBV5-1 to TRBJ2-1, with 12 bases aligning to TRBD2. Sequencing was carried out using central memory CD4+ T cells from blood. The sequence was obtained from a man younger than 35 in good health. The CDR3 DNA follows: TGCGCCAGCAGCGCTCGACTAGCGGGGGACAATGAGCAGTTCTTC. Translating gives CASSARLAGDNEQFF.